The rows below give T cell receptor beta chains drawn from one sample of a study of blood T cell repertoires in COVID-19. Method: immunoSEQ multiplex PCR; TCRdb's copy keeps in-frame clones and lacks some. This sample has about 270,000 clones, with over 70% found just once. Input material: peripheral blood. These receptors were obtained from a man older than 75 with acute or convalescent COVID-19. CDR3s include the opening cysteine and the closing phenylalanine or tryptophan. D genes are given only for firm matches. Not every row has a clone size; where given, it reads once, few, many or a size class.

TRBV30	.	TRBJ2-7	.	CAWSVAGAGYEQYF	TGTGCCTGGAGTGTAGCCGGGGCGGGGTACGAGCAGTACTTC
TRBV28	TRBD2	TRBJ2-7	.	CASQRGSYEQYF	TGTGCCAGTCAGCGGGGCTCCTACGAGCAGTACTTC
TRBV15	TRBD1	TRBJ2-2	.	CATSSGTGRTGELFF	TGTGCCACCAGCAGCGGGACAGGGAGAACCGGGGAGCTGTTTTTT
TRBV7-2	TRBD1	TRBJ1-6	.	CASRGQGISPLHF	TGTGCCAGCAGGGGACAGGGTATTTCACCCCTCCACTTT
TRBV29-1	TRBD2	TRBJ2-7	.	CSASPPLAGVSEQYF	TGCAGCGCAAGCCCCCCCCTAGCGGGAGTTAGCGAGCAGTACTTC
TRBV2	.	TRBJ2-5	.	CASSREAVSQETQYF	TGTGCCAGCAGCCGAGAGGCGGTGTCCCAAGAGACCCAGTACTTC
TRBV28	TRBD1	TRBJ2-7	.	CASSFVTGPDEQYF	TGTGCCAGCAGTTTCGTGACAGGGCCGGACGAGCAGTACTTC
TRBV4-2	.	TRBJ1-5	few	CASSQPTVSNQPQHF	TGTGCCAGCAGCCAACCGACAGTCTCCAATCAGCCCCAGCATTTT
TRBV25-1	.	TRBJ2-5	.	CASSELQETQYF	TGTGCCAGCAGTGAGTTACAAGAGACCCAGTACTTC
TRBV5-1	.	TRBJ1-1	once	CASSLDGTTEAFF	TGCGCCAGCAGCTTGGACGGGACTACTGAAGCTTTCTTT
TRBV27	TRBD2	TRBJ2-1	.	CASSYTSGRWQFF	TGTGCCAGCAGTTACACTAGCGGGAGGTGGCAGTTCTTC
TRBV2	TRBD1	TRBJ1-5	.	CASSETTGGGQPQHF	TGTGCCAGCAGTGAAACGACAGGGGGTGGTCAGCCCCAGCATTTT
TRBV11-3	TRBD2	TRBJ2-5	.	CASSLATHPGGTQYF	TGTGCCAGCAGCTTAGCCACCCATCCGGGGGGGACCCAGTACTTC
TRBV4-2	TRBD2	TRBJ2-7	.	CASSQEGLANGGQYF	TGTGCCAGCAGCCAAGAGGGACTAGCCAACGGAGGGCAGTACTTC
TRBV11-1	TRBD2	TRBJ2-7	.	CASSSGLATYEQYF	TGTGCCAGCAGTTCCGGACTAGCCACCTACGAGCAGTACTTC
TRBV6-5	.	TRBJ1-1	.	CASSSVGLGGFEAFF	TGTGCCAGCAGTTCGGTCGGGTTGGGTGGATTTGAGGCTTTCTTT
TRBV19	.	TRBJ2-1	.	CATQTRPGVSYNEQFF	TGTGCCACTCAAACCCGGCCGGGAGTCTCCTACAATGAGCAGTTCTTC
TRBV19	TRBD1	TRBJ2-2	.	CASSGGYTSNTGELFF	TGTGCCAGTTCAGGGGGCTACACGTCGAACACCGGGGAGCTGTTTTTT
TRBV30	TRBD2	TRBJ2-3	.	CAWSPGLAGGADTQYF	TGTGCCTGGAGTCCAGGACTAGCGGGAGGAGCAGATACGCAGTATTTT
TRBV5-5	.	TRBJ1-1	.	CASSFGEFVATEAFF	TGTGCCAGCAGCTTCGGGGAGTTTGTGGCCACTGAAGCTTTCTTT
TRBV12-3/TRBV12-4	.	TRBJ1-1	.	CASRQYANTEAFF	TGTGCCAGCAGACAGTACGCGAACACTGAAGCTTTCTTT
TRBV5-1	.	TRBJ2-7	few	CASSFGDIYEQYF	TGCGCCAGCAGCTTCGGGGACATCTACGAGCAGTACTTC
TRBV18	TRBD2	TRBJ2-7	few	CASSYGTSGYEQYF	TGTGCCAGCTCGTACGGGACTAGCGGTTACGAGCAGTACTTC
TRBV5-4	.	TRBJ1-6	few	CASSLGGQDLHF	TGTGCCAGCAGCTTGGGGGGCCAGGACCTCCACTTT
TRBV7-2	TRBD2	TRBJ2-3	.	CASSLGLAASTDTQYF	TGTGCCAGCAGCTTAGGCCTAGCGGCTAGCACAGATACGCAGTATTTT
TRBV6-1	.	TRBJ2-7	.	CASSDKGLLGRNEQYF	TGTGCCAGCAGTGACAAGGGCCTCCTAGGGAGGAACGAGCAGTACTTC
TRBV3-1/TRBV3-2	.	TRBJ1-2	.	CASSGRSSGVYGYTF	TGTGCCAGCAGCGGGCGAAGTTCCGGGGTCTATGGCTACACCTTC
TRBV5-1	.	TRBJ2-1	once	CASSLETYNEQFF	TGCGCCAGCAGCTTGGAAACATACAATGAGCAGTTCTTC
TRBV7-8	.	TRBJ2-7	.	CASSQDSIYEQYF	TGTGCCAGCAGCCAGGACAGCATCTACGAGCAGTACTTC
TRBV28	TRBD2	TRBJ2-5	once	CASKPNPGRQGETQYF	TGTGCCAGCAAACCGAACCCCGGGAGGCAGGGAGAGACCCAGTACTTC
TRBV10-3	TRBD1	TRBJ2-7	.	CAMGQGGYEQYF	TGTGCCATGGGACAGGGCGGCTACGAGCAGTACTTC
TRBV4-1	TRBD2	TRBJ2-5	.	CASSQEGPAGEETQYF	TGCGCCAGCAGCCAAGAGGGGCCTGCGGGGGAAGAGACCCAGTACTTC
TRBV5-1	.	TRBJ1-5	.	CASSSTGNSNQPQHF	TGCGCCAGCAGCTCCACAGGGAATAGCAATCAGCCCCAGCATTTT
TRBV30	.	TRBJ1-5	few	CAWRPGFYGNQPQHF	TGTGCCTGGAGACCGGGGTTTTATGGCAATCAGCCCCAGCATTTT
TRBV6-5	TRBD2	TRBJ2-5	.	CASDLAGGRETQYF	TGTGCCAGCGACCTAGCGGGAGGGAGGGAGACCCAGTACTTC
TRBV12-5	TRBD2	TRBJ2-2	.	CASGLGAGVAGELFF	TGTGCTAGTGGTTTGGGGGCGGGAGTAGCCGGGGAGCTGTTTTTT
TRBV12-5	.	TRBJ1-1	.	CASGLPPHRSEAFF	TGTGCTAGTGGTTTGCCCCCTCACAGGTCAGAAGCTTTCTTT
TRBV6-4	.	TRBJ1-2	.	CATRGDMSNYGYTF	TGTGCCACCCGGGGGGACATGAGCAACTATGGCTACACCTTC
TRBV30	.	TRBJ2-1	.	CAWSEGGNYNEQFF	TGTGCCTGGAGTGAAGGAGGGAATTACAATGAGCAGTTCTTC
TRBV5-1	.	TRBJ2-7	.	CASSFGVSEYEQYF	TGCGCCAGCAGCTTCGGGGTTTCTGAGTACGAGCAGTACTTC
TRBV3-1/TRBV3-2	.	TRBJ2-2	.	CASSQVLNTGELFF	TGTGCCAGCAGCCAAGTTCTGAACACCGGGGAGCTGTTTTTT
TRBV27	.	TRBJ1-5	.	CASGGATGQNQPQHF	TGTGCCAGTGGGGGTGCGACAGGACAAAATCAGCCCCAGCATTTT
TRBV3-1/TRBV3-2	TRBD1	TRBJ1-3	.	CASSQGGTDIGNTIYF	TGTGCCAGCAGCCAAGGTGGGACAGACATAGGAAACACCATATATTTT
TRBV2	.	TRBJ2-4	.	CASSEGGYTQAPLAKNIQYF	TGTGCCAGCAGCGAGGGGGGGTATACGCAAGCCCCCCTAGCCAAAAACATTCAGTACTTC
TRBV5-1	.	TRBJ1-1	.	CASSSVLNGAEAFF	TGCGCCAGCAGCTCCGTCCTGAACGGGGCTGAAGCTTTCTTT
TRBV2	.	TRBJ2-7	.	CASTHPGASGEWDEQYF	TGTGCCAGCACCCATCCGGGGGCTAGCGGAGAGTGGGACGAGCAGTACTTC
TRBV28	TRBD1	TRBJ1-5	.	CASSLITGDPWYSNQPQHF	TGTGCCAGCAGCTTAATCACAGGGGACCCATGGTATAGCAATCAGCCCCAGCATTTT
TRBV5-6	.	TRBJ2-3	once	CASSQATDTQYF	TGTGCCAGCAGCCAAGCCACAGATACGCAGTATTTT
TRBV7-2	.	TRBJ2-4	.	CASSPTSDRAKNIQYF	TGTGCCAGCAGCCCGACGTCCGACAGGGCCAAAAACATTCAGTACTTC
TRBV21-1	.	TRBJ2-7	.	CASSLRGGTYEQYF	TGTGCCAGCAGCCTGCGGGGGGGAACCTACGAGCAGTACTTC
TRBV28	TRBD1	TRBJ1-2	.	CASSWTGGGYTF	TGTGCCAGCAGCTGGACAGGGGGTGGCTACACCTTC
TRBV6-5	.	TRBJ1-2	few	CASRTGRASGYTF	TGTGCCAGCAGGACTGGCAGGGCGAGTGGCTACACCTTC
TRBV2	.	TRBJ2-3	.	CASSLVVGTDTQYF	TGTGCCAGCAGCCTAGTAGTCGGCACAGATACGCAGTATTTT
TRBV5-1	.	TRBJ2-3	.	CASSTPLATTDTQYF	TGCGCCAGCAGCACGCCCCTCGCTACCACAGATACGCAGTATTTT
TRBV28	.	TRBJ1-2	.	CASSFLSGVYGYTF	TGTGCCAGCAGTTTCCTGTCAGGGGTCTATGGCTACACCTTC